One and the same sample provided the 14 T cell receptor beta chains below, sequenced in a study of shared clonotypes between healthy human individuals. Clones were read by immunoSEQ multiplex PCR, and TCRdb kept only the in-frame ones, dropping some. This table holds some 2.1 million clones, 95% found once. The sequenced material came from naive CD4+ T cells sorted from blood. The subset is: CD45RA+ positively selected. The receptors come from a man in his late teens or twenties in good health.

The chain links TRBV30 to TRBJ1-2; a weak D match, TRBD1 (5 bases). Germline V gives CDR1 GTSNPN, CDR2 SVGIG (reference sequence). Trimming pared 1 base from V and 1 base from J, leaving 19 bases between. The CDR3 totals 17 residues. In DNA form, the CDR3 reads TGTGCCTGGAGTGCCCCCAGCCGACAGACCTTTAACTATGGCTACACCTTC. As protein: CAWSAPSRQTFNYGYTF.

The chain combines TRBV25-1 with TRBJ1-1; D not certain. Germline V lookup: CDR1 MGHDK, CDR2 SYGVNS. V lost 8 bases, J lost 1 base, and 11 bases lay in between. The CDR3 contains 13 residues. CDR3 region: CASRTTANTEAFF. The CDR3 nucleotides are TGTGCCAGCCGGACTACAGCGAACACTGAAGCTTTCTTT.

The DNA of the CDR3 is TGTGCCTCTCGGGGGGGAGGAAACACTGAAGCTTTCTTT. This gives the protein CASRGGGNTEAFF. The gene calls are TRBV28 and TRBJ1-1, with D possibly TRBD1 on 5 matching bases. The germline CDR1 and CDR2 sequences are MDHEN and SYDVKM. This CDR3 spans 13 amino acids. V lost 11 bases and J lost 2, with 15 bases in between.

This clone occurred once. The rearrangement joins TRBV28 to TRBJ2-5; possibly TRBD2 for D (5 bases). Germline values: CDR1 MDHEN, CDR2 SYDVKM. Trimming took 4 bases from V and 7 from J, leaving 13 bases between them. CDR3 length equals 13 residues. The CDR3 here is CASSSGVMGTQYF. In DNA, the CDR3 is TGTGCCAGCAGTTCCGGGGTAATGGGGACCCAGTACTTC.

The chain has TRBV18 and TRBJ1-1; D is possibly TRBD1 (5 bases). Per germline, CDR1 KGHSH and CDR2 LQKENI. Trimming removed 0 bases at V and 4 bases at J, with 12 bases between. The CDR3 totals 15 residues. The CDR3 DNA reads TGTGCCAGCTCACCACCGGCCAGGGAGGCCACTGAAGCTTTCTTT. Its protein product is CASSPPAREATEAFF.

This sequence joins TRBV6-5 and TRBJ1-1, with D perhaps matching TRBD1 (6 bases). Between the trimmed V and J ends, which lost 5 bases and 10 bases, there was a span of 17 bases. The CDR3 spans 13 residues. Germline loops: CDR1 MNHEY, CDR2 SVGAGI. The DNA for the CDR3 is TGTGCCAGCAGTCCCGACGGGACAAGAAGAGCTTTCTTT. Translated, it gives CASSPDGTRRAFF.

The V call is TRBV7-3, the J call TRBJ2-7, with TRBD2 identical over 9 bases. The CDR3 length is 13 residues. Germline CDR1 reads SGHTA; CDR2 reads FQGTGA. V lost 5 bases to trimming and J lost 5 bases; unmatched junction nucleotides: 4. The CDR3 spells CASSVWTSDEQYF. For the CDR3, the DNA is TGTGCCAGCAGCGTCTGGACTAGCGACGAGCAGTACTTC.

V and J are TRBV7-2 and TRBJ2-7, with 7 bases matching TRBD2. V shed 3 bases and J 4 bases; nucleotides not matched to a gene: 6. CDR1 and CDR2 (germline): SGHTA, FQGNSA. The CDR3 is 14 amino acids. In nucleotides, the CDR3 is TGTGCCAGCAGCTTTGAGCGGGATGGTTACGAGCAGTACTTC. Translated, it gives CASSFERDGYEQYF. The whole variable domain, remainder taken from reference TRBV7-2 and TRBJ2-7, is GAGVSQSPSNKVTEKGKDVELRCDPISGHTALYWYRQSLGQGLEFLIYFQGNSAPDKSGLPSDRFSAERTGGSVSTLTIQRTQQEDSAVYLCASSFERDGYEQYFGPGTRLTVT.

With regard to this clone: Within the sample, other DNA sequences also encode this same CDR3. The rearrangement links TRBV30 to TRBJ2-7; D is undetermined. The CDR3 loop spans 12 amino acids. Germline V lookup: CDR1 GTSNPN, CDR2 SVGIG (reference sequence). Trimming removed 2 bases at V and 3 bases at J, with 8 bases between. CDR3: CAWSRGNYEQYF. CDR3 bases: TGTGCCTGGAGTAGAGGCAACTACGAGCAGTACTTC.

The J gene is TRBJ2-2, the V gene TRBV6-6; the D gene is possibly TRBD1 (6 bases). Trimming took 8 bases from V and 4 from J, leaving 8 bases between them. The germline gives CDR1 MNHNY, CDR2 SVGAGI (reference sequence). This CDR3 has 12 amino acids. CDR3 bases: TGTGCCAGCGCAGGGGCCACCGGGGAGCTGTTTTTT. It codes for CASAGATGELFF.

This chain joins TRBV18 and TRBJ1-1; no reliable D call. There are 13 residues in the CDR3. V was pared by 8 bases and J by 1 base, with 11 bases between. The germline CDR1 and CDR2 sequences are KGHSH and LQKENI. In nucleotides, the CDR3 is TGTGCCAGCCTTTACCAAGAGAACACTGAAGCTTTCTTT. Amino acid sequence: CASLYQENTEAFF.

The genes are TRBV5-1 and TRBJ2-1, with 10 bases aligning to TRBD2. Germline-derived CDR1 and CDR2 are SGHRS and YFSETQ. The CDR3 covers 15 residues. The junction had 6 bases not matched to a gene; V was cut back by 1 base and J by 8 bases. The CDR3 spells CASSLPQREGHEQFF. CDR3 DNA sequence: TGCGCCAGCAGCTTGCCACAGCGGGAGGGTCATGAGCAGTTCTTC. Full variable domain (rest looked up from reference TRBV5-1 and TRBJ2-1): KAGVTQTPRYLIKTRGQQVTLSCSPISGHRSVSWYQQTPGQGLQFLFEYFSETQRNKGNFPGRFSGRQFSNSRSEMNVSTLELGDSALYLCASSLPQREGHEQFFGPGTRLTVL.

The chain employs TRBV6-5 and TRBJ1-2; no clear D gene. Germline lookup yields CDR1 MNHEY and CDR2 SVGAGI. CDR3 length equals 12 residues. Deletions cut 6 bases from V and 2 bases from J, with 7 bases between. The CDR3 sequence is CASSQTNYGYTF. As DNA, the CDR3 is TGTGCCAGCAGCCAAACGAACTATGGCTACACCTTC.

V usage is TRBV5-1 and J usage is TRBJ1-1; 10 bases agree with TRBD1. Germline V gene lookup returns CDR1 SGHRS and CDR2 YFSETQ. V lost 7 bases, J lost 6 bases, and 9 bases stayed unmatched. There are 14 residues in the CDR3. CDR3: CASGHGTGDPEAFF. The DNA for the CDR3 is TGCGCCAGCGGACACGGGACAGGGGACCCTGAAGCTTTCTTT.